What follows are 4 T cell receptor beta chains derived from one specimen sequenced in a study of control samples from healthy donors and cancer patients. Profiling relied on immunoSEQ multiplex PCR, and the TCRdb table lists in-frame clones only, not all of them. The sample lists 55,000 to 90,000 clones; nearly 85% were seen once. The sequenced sample consisted of blood. The source is a man aged 50-60 years in good health.

The chain carries TRBV6-5 and TRBJ2-7; D assignment may be TRBD1 or TRBD2 (6 bases each). CDR1 is MNHEY, CDR2 SVGAGI, per germline. V was cut by 0 bases and J by 1 base, with 13 bases left in between. CDR3 length equals 16 residues. The CDR3 spells CASSYSDGGLSYEQYF. CDR3 DNA: TGTGCCAGCAGTTACTCGGATGGGGGGCTTTCCTACGAGCAGTACTTC.

As to this clone: A read error may account for a junction end that differs from germline. This rearrangement joins TRBV29-1 to TRBJ2-7; tentative D call: TRBD1 (5 bases). This CDR3 has 15 residues. Germline assignment: CDR1 SQVTM and CDR2 ANQGSEA. CDR3 DNA sequence: TGCAGCGCTGAAGGGGTACAGCCGTATGGGTACGAGCAGTACTTC. This gives the protein CSAEGVQPYGYEQYF.

The chain uses TRBV11-3 and TRBJ1-3; no firm D call. CDR1 is SGHNT, CDR2 YENEEA, per germline. Trimming removed 5 bases at V and 4 bases at J, with 9 bases between. This CDR3 contains 13 residues. CDR3: CASSGRSGNTIYF. In DNA form, the CDR3 reads TGTGCCAGCAGCGGGAGGAGCGGAAACACCATATATTTT.

This clone was detected only once. The chain combines TRBV5-1 with TRBJ2-6; no definite D call. CDR3 length: 16 residues. Germline CDR1 SGHRS, CDR2 YFSETQ. Trimming cost V 1 base and J 0 bases, with 8 bases left between them. The CDR3 DNA sequence: TGCGCCAGCAGCTTGAACAGACACTCTGGGGCCAACGTCCTGACTTTC. Translation gives CASSLNRHSGANVLTF.